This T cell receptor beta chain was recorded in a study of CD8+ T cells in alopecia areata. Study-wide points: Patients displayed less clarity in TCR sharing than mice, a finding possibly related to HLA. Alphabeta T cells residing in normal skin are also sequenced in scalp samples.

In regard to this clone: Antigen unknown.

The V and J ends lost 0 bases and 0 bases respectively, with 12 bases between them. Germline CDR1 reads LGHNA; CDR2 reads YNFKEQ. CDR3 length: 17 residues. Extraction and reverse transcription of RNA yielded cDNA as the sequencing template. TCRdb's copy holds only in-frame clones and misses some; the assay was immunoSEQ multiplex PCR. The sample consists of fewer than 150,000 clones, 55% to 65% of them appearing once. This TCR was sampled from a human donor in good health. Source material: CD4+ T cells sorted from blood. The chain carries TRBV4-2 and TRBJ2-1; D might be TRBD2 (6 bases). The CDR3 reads CASSQDPAGSSYNEQFF. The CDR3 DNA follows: TGTGCCAGCAGCCAAGATCCCGCGGGGAGCTCCTACAATGAGCAGTTCTTC.